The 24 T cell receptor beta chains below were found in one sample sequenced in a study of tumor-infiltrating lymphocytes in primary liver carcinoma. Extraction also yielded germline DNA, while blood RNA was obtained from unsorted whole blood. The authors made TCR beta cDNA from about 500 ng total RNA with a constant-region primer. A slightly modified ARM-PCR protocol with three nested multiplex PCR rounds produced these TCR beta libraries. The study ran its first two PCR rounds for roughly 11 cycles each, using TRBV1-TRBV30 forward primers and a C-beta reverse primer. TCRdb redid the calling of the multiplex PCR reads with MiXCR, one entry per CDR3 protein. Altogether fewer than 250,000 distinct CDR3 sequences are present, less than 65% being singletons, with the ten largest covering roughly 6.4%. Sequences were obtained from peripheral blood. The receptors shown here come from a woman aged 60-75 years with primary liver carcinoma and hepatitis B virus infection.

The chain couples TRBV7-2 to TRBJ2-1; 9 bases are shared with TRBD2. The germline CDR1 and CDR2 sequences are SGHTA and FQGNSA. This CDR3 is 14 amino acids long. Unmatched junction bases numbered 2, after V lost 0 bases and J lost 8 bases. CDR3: CASSLASGSHEQFF. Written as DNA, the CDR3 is TGTGCCAGCAGCTTAGCTAGCGGGAGTCATGAGCAGTTCTTC.

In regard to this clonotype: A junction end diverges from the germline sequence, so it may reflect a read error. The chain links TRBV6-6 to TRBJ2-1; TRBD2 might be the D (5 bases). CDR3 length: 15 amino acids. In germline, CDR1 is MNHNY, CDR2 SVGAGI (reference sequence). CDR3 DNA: TGTGCCAGCAGGACACGGGGTGGCGCCTACAATGAGCAATTCTTC. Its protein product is CASRTRGGAYNEQFF.

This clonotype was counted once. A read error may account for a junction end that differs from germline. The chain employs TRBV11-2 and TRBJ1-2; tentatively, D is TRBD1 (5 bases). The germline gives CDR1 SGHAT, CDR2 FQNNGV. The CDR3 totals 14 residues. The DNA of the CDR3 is TGTGCCAGCAGCTGGGGGGGACTGGGCTATGGCTACATCTTC. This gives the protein CASSWGGLGYGYIF.

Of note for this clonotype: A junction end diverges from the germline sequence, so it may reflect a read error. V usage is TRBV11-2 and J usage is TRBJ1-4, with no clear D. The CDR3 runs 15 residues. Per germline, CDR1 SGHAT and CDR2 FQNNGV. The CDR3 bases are TGTGCCAGCAACTTAGAAGGTGGCGAAAATGAAAAACTGTTTTTT. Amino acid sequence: CASNLEGGENEKLFF.

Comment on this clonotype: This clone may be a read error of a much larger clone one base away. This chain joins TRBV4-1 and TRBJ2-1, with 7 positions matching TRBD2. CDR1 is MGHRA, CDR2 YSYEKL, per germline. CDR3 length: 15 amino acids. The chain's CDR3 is CASSQDRGSKDEQLF. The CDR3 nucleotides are TGCGCCAGCAGCCAAGATCGCGGGAGCAAAGATGAGCAGCTCTTC.

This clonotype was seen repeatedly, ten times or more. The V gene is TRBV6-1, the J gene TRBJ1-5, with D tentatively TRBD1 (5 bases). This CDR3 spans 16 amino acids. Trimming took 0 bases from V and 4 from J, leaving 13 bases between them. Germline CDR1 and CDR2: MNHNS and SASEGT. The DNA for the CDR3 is TGTGCCAGCAGTGAAGCTCGGGGGGTTTTTAATCAGCCCCAGCATTTT. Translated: CASSEARGVFNQPQHF.

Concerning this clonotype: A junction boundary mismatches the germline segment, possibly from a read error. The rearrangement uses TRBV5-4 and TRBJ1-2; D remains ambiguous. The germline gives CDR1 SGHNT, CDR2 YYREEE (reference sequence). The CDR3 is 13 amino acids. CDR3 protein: CATFSQFNYDYTF. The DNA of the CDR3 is TGTGCCACCTTCTCACAGTTTAACTATGACTACACCTTC.

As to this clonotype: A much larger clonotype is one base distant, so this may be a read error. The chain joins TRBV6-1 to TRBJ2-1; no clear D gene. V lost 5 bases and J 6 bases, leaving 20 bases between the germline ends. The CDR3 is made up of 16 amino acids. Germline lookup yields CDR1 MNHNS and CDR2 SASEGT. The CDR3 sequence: CASSISRYNVGNEQFF. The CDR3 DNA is TGTGCCAGCAGTATTAGCAGATACAATGTCGGCAATGAGCAGTTCTTC.

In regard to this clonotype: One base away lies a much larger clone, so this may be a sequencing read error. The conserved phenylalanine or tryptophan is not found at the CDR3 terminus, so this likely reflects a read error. The CDR3 spells CASSLSWGTRSYEQYI. The DNA of the CDR3 is TGTGCCAGCAGTTTATCTTGGGGGACCCGGTCCTACGAGCAGTACATC. The V and J genes are TRBV28 and TRBJ2-7, with D tentatively TRBD1 or TRBD2 (5 bases each). V gave up 1 base and J gave up 1 base, with 14 bases separating them. The CDR3 consists of 16 residues. The germline V gene encodes CDR1 MDHEN and CDR2 SYDVKM.

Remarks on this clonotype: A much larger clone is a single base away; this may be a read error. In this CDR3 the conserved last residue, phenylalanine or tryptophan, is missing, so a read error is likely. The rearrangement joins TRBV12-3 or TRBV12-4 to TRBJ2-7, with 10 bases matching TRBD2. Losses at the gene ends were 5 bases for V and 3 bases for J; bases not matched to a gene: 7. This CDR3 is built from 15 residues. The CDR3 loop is CASSPTSGQNYEQYL. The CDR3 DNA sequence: TGTGCCAGCAGTCCGACTAGCGGGCAGAACTACGAGCAGTACCTC.

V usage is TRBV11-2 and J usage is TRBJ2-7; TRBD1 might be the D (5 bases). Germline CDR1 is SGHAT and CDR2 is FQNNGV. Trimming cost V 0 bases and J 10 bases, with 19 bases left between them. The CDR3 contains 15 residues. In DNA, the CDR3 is TGTGCCAGCAGCTTAGATGCAGGCCCAGGGTGTGAACAGTACTTC. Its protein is CASSLDAGPGCEQYF.

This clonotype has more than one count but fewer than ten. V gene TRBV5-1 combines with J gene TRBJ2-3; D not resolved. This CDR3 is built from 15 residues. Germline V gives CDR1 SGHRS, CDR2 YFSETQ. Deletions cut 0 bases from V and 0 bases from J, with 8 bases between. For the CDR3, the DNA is TGCGCCAGCAGCTTGGTTGCCGGTAGCACAGATACGCAGTATTTT. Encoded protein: CASSLVAGSTDTQYF.

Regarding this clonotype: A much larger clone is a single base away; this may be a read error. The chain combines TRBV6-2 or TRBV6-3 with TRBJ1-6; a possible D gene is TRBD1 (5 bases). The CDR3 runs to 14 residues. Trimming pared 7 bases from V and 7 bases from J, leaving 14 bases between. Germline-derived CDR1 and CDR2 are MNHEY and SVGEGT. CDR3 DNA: TGTGCCAGCACCCCAGGGAACGGGAATTCACCCCTCCACTTT. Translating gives CASTPGNGNSPLHF.

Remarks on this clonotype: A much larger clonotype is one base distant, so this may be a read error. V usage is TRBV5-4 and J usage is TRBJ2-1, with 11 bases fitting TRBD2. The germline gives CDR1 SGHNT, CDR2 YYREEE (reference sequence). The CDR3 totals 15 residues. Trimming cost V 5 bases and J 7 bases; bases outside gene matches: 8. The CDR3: CASRPGTSGKNEQFF. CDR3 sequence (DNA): TGTGCCAGCAGGCCCGGGACTAGCGGTAAGAATGAGCAGTTCTTC.

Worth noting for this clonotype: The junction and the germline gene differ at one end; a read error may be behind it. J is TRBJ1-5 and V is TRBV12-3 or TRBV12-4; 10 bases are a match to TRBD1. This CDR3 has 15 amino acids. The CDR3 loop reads CVSSMTGGPNQPQHF. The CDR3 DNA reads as TGTGTCAGCTCTATGACAGGGGGCCCTAATCAGCCCCAGCATTTT.

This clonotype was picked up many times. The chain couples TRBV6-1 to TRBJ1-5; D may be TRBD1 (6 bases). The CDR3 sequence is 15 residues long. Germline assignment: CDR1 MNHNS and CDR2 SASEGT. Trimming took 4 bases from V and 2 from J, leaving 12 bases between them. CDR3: CASSVQGGGNQPQHF. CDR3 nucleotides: TGTGCCAGCAGTGTACAGGGAGGGGGCAATCAGCCCCAGCATTTT.

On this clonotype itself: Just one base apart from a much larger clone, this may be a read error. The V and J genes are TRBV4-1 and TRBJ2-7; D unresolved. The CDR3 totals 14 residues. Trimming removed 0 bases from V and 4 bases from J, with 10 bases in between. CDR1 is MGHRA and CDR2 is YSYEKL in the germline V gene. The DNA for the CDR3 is TGCGCCAGCAGCCAAGATCGTGTTGGTTACGAGCAGTACTTC. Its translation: CASSQDRVGYEQYF.

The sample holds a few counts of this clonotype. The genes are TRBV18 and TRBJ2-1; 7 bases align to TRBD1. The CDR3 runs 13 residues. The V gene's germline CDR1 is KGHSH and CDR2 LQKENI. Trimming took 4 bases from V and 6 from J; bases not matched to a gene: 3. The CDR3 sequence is CASSLGQANEQFF. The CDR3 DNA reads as TGTGCCAGCTCACTTGGACAGGCCAATGAGCAGTTCTTC.

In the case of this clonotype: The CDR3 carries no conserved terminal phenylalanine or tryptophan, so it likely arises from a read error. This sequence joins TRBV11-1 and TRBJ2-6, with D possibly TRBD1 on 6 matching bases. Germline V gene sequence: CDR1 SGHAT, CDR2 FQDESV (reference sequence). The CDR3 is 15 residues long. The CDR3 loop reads CASSQRGSGADVLTL. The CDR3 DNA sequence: TGTGCCAGCAGCCAAAGGGGTTCAGGGGCCGACGTCCTGACTCTC.

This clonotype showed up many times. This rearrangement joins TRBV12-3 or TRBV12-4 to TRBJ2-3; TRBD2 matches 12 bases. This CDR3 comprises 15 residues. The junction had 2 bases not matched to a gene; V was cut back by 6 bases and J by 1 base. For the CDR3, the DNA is TGTGCCAGCAGCCGGACTAGCGGGGGCACAGATACGCAGTATTTT. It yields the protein CASSRTSGGTDTQYF.

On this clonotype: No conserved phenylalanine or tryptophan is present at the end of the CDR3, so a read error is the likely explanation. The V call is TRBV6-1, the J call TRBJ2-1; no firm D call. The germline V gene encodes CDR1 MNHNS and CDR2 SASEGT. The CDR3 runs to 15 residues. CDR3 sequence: CVSSEYSRPVSEQFL. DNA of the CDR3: TGTGTCAGCAGTGAATACAGCCGGCCCGTTTCCGAGCAGTTCTTA.

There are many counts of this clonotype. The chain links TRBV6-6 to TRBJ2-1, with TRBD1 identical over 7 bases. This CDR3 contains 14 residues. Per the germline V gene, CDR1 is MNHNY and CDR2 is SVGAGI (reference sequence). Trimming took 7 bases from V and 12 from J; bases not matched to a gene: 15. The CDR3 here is CASTPTGPTQGQFF. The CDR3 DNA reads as TGTGCCAGCACTCCGACAGGGCCAACCCAAGGGCAGTTCTTC.

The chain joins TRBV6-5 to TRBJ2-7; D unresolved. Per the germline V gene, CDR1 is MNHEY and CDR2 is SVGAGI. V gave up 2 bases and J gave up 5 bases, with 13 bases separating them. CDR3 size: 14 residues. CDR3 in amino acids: CASSYMARTNEQYF. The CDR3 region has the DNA TGTGCCAGCAGTTACATGGCCAGAACCAACGAGCAGTACTTC.

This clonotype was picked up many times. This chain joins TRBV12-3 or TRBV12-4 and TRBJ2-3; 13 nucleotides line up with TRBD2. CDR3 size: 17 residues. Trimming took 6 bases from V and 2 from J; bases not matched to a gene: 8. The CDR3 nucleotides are TGTGCCAGCAGACGGGGACTAGCGGGATTGTCCACAGATACGCAGTATTTT. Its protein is CASRRGLAGLSTDTQYF.